The 18 T cell receptor beta chains below were found in one sample sequenced in a study of T cell repertoires in cytomegalovirus infection. TCRdb fed the reads into MiXCR, producing one record per CDR3 protein. The repertoire holds about 330,000 distinct CDR3 sequences, roughly 36% seen once, with approximately 12% in the top ten. These TCRs are of unknown antigen specificity. The specimen comprised cultured PBMCs, sampled from culture after CMV antigen stimulation. These receptors all stem from a human donor in good health (CMV status not recorded). Some clones in this sample may be carry-over from other donors' samples.

This chain connects TRBV29-1 to TRBJ2-5, with a possible D match to TRBD1 (6 bases). Germline CDR1 SQVTM, CDR2 ANQGSEA. The CDR3 has 12 amino acids. V was shortened by 7 bases and J by 5 bases, with 14 bases between the two germline ends. The CDR3 loop is CSASTGPETQYF. CDR3 nucleotide sequence: TGCAGCGCCTCGACAGGCCCGGAGACCCAGTACTTC.

This clonotype has more than one count but fewer than ten. The gene calls are TRBV6-2 or TRBV6-3 and TRBJ2-7, with 9 nucleotides matching TRBD2. The trim removed 7 bases at V and 2 bases at J, leaving 6 bases unmatched. The CDR3 is 14 amino acids. The germline V gene encodes CDR1 MNHEY and CDR2 SVGEGT. CDR3 in DNA: TGTGCCAGCACTGTAGCGGGAGCGGCCTACGAGCAGTACTTC. Translating it yields CASTVAGAAYEQYF.

This clonotype was seen many times. The V gene is TRBV7-2, the J gene TRBJ2-3, with D possibly matching TRBD1 (5 bases). Trimming took off 3 bases at V and 8 bases at J, with 15 bases between the two ends. The length of the CDR3 is 14 residues. The germline V gene encodes CDR1 SGHTA and CDR2 FQGNSA. This CDR3 reads CASSLAWGGGTQYF. DNA of the CDR3: TGTGCCAGCAGCTTGGCGTGGGGCGGCGGTACGCAGTATTTT.

The gene calls are TRBV19 and TRBJ2-7, with a possible D match to TRBD2 (6 bases). Germline CDR1 reads LNHDA; CDR2 reads SQIVND (reference sequence). The CDR3 length is 12 residues. V gave up 4 bases and J gave up 7 bases, with 11 bases separating them. CDR3 residues: CASSTGRGEQYV. The CDR3 nucleotides read TGTGCCAGTAGTACCGGACGGGGGGAGCAGTACGTC.

The chain carries TRBV29-1 and TRBJ2-5, with D possibly being TRBD1 (5 bases). V dropped 6 bases and J dropped 4 bases, with 6 bases sitting between them. CDR1 is SQVTM, CDR2 ANQGSEA, per germline. The CDR3 sequence is 10 residues long. CDR3 DNA sequence: TGCAGCGTGGGGCTAGAGACCCAGTACTTC. Protein: CSVGLETQYF. Supplemented by reference TRBV29-1 and TRBJ2-5, the full variable domain reads SAVISQKPSRDICQRGTSLTIQCQVDSQVTMMFWYRQQPGQSLTLIATANQGSEATYESGFVIDKFPISRPNLTFSTLTVSNMSPEDSSIYLCSVGLETQYFGPGTRLLVL.

The V gene is TRBV5-6, the J gene TRBJ1-2, with TRBD1 matching over 7 bases. V lost 2 bases and J lost 5; bases outside the gene matches: 6. The CDR3 length is 14 residues. Germline V CDR1 and CDR2: SGHDT, YYEEEE. Here the CDR3 DNA reads TGTGCCAGCAGCTTTACTGACAGGGCATATGGCTACACCTTC. Protein sequence: CASSFTDRAYGYTF.

The rearrangement links TRBV6-4 to TRBJ1-1; D is unclear. Trimming pared 0 bases from V and 1 base from J, leaving 6 bases between. The germline gives CDR1 MRHNA, CDR2 SNTAGT. This CDR3 has 14 residues. As DNA, the CDR3 is TGTGCCAGCAGTGACTCGGCAGGGAACACTGAAGCTTTCTTT. Residues: CASSDSAGNTEAFF.

V usage is TRBV6-2 or TRBV6-3 and J usage is TRBJ2-5, with TRBD2 matching 8 bases. The CDR3 has 13 amino acids. From germline, CDR1 is MNHEY and CDR2 SVGEGT. The V segment lost 7 bases and the J segment 2 bases; nucleotides outside the gene matches: 3. The CDR3 nucleotides are TGTGCCAGCAAAGCGGGGGTACAAGAGACCCAGTACTTC. This sequence encodes CASKAGVQETQYF.

This clonotype was seen a handful of times. The V gene is TRBV27, the J gene TRBJ2-1; 7 bases are a match to TRBD2. This CDR3 has 14 residues. Germline V CDR1 and CDR2: MNHEY, SMNVEV (reference sequence). V was clipped by 5 bases and J by 8 bases; unmatched bases: 9. CDR3 coding DNA: TGTGCCAGCAGTCCCGTTTCGGGAGGTTATGAGCAGTTCTTC. This gives the protein CASSPVSGGYEQFF.

The V call is TRBV6-6, the J call TRBJ2-7; D not resolved. The ends were cut back, 2 bases at V and 3 bases at J, with 11 bases in the middle. The CDR3 extends over 14 amino acids. Germline V lookup: CDR1 MNHNY, CDR2 SVGAGI (reference sequence). CDR3: CASSYGYRFYEQYF. The CDR3 nucleotides read TGTGCCAGCAGTTACGGGTATAGGTTCTACGAGCAGTACTTC.

The V gene is TRBV9, the J gene TRBJ2-1; 8 bases fit TRBD1. V lost 3 bases to trimming and J lost 7 bases; unmatched junction nucleotides: 24. The CDR3 is 20 residues long. Germline CDR1 SGDLS, CDR2 YYNGEE. CDR3 amino acids: CASSERQGLLYSGERNEQFF. The CDR3 region has the DNA TGTGCCAGCAGCGAACGACAGGGGCTCCTTTATAGCGGAGAGAGGAATGAGCAGTTCTTC.

J is TRBJ2-3 and V is TRBV5-4; tentative D call: TRBD2 (6 bases). The germline V and J ends were trimmed by 3 bases and 2 bases, with 10 bases remaining between them. Germline CDR1 reads SGHNT; CDR2 reads YYREEE (reference sequence). The CDR3 is made up of 14 amino acids. CDR3 amino acids: CASSSSSVTDTQYF. The CDR3 DNA sequence: TGTGCCAGCAGCTCTTCTAGCGTCACAGATACGCAGTATTTT. The full variable domain, with the rest looked up from reference TRBV5-4 and TRBJ2-3, is ETGVTQSPTHLIKTRGQQVTLRCSSQSGHNTVSWYQQALGQGPQFIFQYYREEENGRGNFPPRFSGLQFPNYSSELNVNALELDDSALYLCASSSSSVTDTQYFGPGTRLTVL.

The gene calls are TRBV10-3 and TRBJ1-1, with D unresolved. Germline-derived CDR1 and CDR2 are ENHRY and SYGVKD. The V and J ends lost 7 bases and 1 base respectively, with 10 bases between them. The length of the CDR3 is 13 residues. In DNA form, the CDR3 reads TGTGCCATCACCAGTAGCACGAACACTGAAGCTTTCTTT. Encoded protein: CAITSSTNTEAFF.

This clonotype has a count of ten or more. The chain links TRBV6-2 or TRBV6-3 to TRBJ2-7; 8 bases fit TRBD2. The CDR3 loop spans 13 amino acids. The junction had 4 bases not matched to a gene; V was cut back by 7 bases and J by 2 bases. Germline V lookup: CDR1 MNHEY, CDR2 SVGEGT. Written as DNA, the CDR3 is TGTGCCAGCACTGCGGGAGGACCCTACGAGCAGTACTTC. Its protein product is CASTAGGPYEQYF.

The rearrangement joins TRBV7-2 to TRBJ2-7; a weak D match, TRBD2 (7 bases). V lost 5 bases and J lost 4, with 21 bases in between. Germline V gene lookup returns CDR1 SGHTA and CDR2 FQGNSA. The CDR3 is made up of 16 amino acids. CDR3 coding DNA: TGTGCCAGCAGCAGCCGGGGAGCGGGACAACCGTACGAGCAGTACGTC. It codes for CASSSRGAGQPYEQYV.

The chain employs TRBV6-2 or TRBV6-3 and TRBJ2-1; a weak D match, TRBD1 (6 bases). CDR3 length: 16 residues. V dropped 5 bases and J dropped 4 bases, with 18 bases sitting between them. CDR1 MNHEY and CDR2 SVGEGT come from the germline V gene. CDR3 region: CASSPFVGAGYNEQFF. CDR3 nucleotide sequence: TGTGCCAGCAGTCCCTTCGTGGGGGCGGGTTACAATGAGCAGTTCTTC.

This clonotype is categorized as medium-sized. This sequence joins TRBV15 and TRBJ2-3; TRBD2 aligns across 13 bases. This CDR3 contains 20 residues. Trimming took 2 bases from V and 0 from J; bases not matched to a gene: 11. Per the germline V gene, CDR1 is LNHNV and CDR2 is YYDKDF (reference sequence). Written as DNA, the CDR3 is TGTGCCACCAGCAGATCGCGAGGACTAGCGGGAGTTACTAGCACAGATACGCAGTATTTT. Its translation: CATSRSRGLAGVTSTDTQYF.

This chain uses TRBV7-2 with TRBJ2-3, with D possibly being TRBD1 (6 bases). CDR1 is SGHTA, CDR2 FQGNSA, per germline. Trimming removed 5 bases at V and 0 bases at J, with 18 bases between. CDR3 length equals 17 residues. The CDR3, as DNA: TGTGCCAGCAGCCCACGCCGGGACACGCTTAGCACAGATACGCAGTATTTT. It translates to CASSPRRDTLSTDTQYF.